This TCR beta chain was identified in a study of blood T cell repertoires in COVID-19. The wider study: The United States, Italy and Spain were the sources of the acute and convalescent COVID-19 samples.

Germline V lookup: CDR1 SGHRS, CDR2 YFSETQ. CDR3 length equals 14 residues. V was cut by 0 bases and J by 5 bases, with 9 bases left in between. As processed by the authors: Amplification with reference gene primers provided the estimates of nucleated cell counts. Produced via immunoSEQ multiplex PCR; TCRdb's table is partial and in-frame only. The D gene and trimming were derived from the DNA, and the V and J assignments and clone size from that table. The sample has fewer than 250,000 clones, more than 70% seen once. Sequencing was done on a sample of peripheral blood. The rearrangement uses TRBV5-1 and TRBJ2-1; no firm D call. The source of this sequence is a human donor in a cohort sampled during active COVID-19. Here the CDR3 reads CASSLGQVDNEQFF. The CDR3 DNA reads TGCGCCAGCAGCTTGGGGCAGGTCGACAATGAGCAGTTCTTC.